The next 2 T cell receptor beta chains were all read from a single sample in a study of blood T cell repertoires in COVID-19. Sequencing used immunoSEQ multiplex PCR; TCRdb keeps in-frame clones, though not all of them. The table has around 50,000 clones, around 86% seen once; the top ten hold roughly 25%. The sample comprised peripheral blood. The receptor set was obtained from a woman of 80 years or more with acute or convalescent COVID-19.

The chain is built from TRBV28 and TRBJ1-2; 7 positions agree with TRBD1. The trim removed 8 bases at V and 5 bases at J, leaving 11 bases unmatched. CDR1 is MDHEN and CDR2 is SYDVKM in the germline V gene. The CDR3 extends over 14 amino acids. CDR3 loop: CASCAGGRGYGYTF. In DNA, the CDR3 is TGTGCCAGCTGTGCCGGGGGCAGGGGGTATGGCTACACCTTC.

The chain couples TRBV7-9 to TRBJ2-1, with a weak D call TRBD1 (6 bases). The CDR3 is 15 residues long. Germline lookup yields CDR1 SEHNR and CDR2 FQNEAQ (reference sequence). Trimming left V 4 bases short and J 0 bases short, with 10 bases between. The CDR3: CASSSYRVSYNEQFF. The CDR3 region has the DNA TGTGCCAGCAGCTCCTACAGGGTCTCCTACAATGAGCAGTTCTTC.